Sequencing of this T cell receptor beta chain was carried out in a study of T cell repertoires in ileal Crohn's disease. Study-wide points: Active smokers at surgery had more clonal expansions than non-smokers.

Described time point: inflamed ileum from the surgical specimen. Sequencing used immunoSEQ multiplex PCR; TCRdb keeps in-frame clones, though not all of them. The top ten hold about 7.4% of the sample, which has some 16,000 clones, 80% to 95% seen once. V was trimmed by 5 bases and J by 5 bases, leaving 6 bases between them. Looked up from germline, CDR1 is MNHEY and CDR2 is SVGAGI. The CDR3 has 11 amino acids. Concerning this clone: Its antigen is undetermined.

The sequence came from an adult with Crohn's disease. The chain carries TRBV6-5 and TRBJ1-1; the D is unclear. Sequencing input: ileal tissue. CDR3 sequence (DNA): TGTGCCAGCAGTGGCAGGACTGAAGCTTTCTTT. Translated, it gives CASSGRTEAFF.